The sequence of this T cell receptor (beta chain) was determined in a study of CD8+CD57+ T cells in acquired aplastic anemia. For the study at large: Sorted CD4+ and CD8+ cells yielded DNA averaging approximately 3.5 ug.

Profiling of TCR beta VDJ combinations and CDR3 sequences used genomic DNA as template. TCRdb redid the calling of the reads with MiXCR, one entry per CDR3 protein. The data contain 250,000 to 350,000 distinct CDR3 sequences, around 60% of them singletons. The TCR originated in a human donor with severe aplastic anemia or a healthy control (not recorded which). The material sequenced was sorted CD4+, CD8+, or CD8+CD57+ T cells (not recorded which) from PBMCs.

The CDR3 loop is CASSPTRRDNEKLFF. In DNA, the CDR3 is TGTGCCAGCAGCCCGACCCGTAGGGATAATGAAAAACTGTTTTTT. The J gene is TRBJ1-4, the V gene TRBV7-9; D gene uncertain. Trimming took off 5 bases at V and 4 bases at J, with 14 bases between the two ends. The germline CDR1 and CDR2 sequences are SEHNR and FQNEAQ (reference sequence). CDR3 length: 15 residues.